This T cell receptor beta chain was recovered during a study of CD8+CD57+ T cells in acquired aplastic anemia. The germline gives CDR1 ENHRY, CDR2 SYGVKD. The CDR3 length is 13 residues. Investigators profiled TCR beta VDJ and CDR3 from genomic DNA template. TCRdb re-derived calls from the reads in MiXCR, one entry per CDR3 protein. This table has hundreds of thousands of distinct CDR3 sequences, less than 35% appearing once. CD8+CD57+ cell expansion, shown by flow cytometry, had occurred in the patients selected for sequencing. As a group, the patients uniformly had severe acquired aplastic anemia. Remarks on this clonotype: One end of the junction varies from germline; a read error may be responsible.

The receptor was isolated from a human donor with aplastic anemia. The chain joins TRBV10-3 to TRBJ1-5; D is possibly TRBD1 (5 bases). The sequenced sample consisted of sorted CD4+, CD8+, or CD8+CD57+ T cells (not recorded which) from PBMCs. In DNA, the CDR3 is TGTGCCAGCAGTCACTGGGGGAATCAGCCCCAGCATTTT. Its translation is CASSHWGNQPQHF.